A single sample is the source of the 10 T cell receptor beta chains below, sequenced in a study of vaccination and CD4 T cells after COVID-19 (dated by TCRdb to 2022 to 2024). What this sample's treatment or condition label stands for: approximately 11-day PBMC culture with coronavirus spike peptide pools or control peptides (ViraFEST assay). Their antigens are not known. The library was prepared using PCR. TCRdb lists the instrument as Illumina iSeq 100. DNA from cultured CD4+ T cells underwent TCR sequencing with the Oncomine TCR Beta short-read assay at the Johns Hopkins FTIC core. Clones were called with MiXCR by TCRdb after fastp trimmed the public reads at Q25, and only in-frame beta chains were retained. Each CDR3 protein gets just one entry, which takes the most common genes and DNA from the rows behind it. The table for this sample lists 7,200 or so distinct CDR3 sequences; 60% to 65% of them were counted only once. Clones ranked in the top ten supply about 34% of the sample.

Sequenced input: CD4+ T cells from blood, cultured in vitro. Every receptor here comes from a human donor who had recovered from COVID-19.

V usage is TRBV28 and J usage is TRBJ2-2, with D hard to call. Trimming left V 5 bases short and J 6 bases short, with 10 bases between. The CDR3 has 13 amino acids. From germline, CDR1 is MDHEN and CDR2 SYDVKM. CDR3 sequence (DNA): TGTGCCAGCAGTGCCCCAAAACCCGGGGAGCTGTTTTTT. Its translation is CASSAPKPGELFF.

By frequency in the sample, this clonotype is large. DNA of the CDR3: TGTGCCAGCAGTACAGGGATTGGGAACTATGGCTACACCTTC. This translates into CASSTGIGNYGYTF. V and J are TRBV6-2 or TRBV6-3 and TRBJ1-2; TRBD1 is a possible D gene (6 bases). The germline gives CDR1 MNHEY, CDR2 SVGEGT. V was trimmed by 5 bases and J by 2 bases, leaving 12 bases between them. The CDR3 consists of 14 residues.

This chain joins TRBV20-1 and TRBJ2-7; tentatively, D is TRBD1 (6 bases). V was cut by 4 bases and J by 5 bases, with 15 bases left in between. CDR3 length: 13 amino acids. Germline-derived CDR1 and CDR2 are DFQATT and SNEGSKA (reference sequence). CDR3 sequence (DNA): TGCAGTGCTAATAAGGGGGTGGTCGACGAGCAGTACTTC. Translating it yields CSANKGVVDEQYF.

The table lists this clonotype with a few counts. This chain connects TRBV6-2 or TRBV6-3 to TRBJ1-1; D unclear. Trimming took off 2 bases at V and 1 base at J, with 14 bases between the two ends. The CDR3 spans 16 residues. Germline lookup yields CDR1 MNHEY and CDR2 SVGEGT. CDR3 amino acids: CASSYADGPGNTEAFF. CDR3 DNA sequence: TGTGCCAGCAGTTACGCGGACGGCCCCGGGAACACTGAAGCTTTCTTT.

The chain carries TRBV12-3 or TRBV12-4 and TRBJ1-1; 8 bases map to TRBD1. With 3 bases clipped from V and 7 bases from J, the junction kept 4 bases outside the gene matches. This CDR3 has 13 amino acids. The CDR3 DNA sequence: TGTGCCAGCAGTTTTGGACAGGGTCTTGAAGCTTTCTTT. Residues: CASSFGQGLEAFF.

CDR3 nucleotide sequence: TGCAGTGCTAGTCGAACTGAAAAACTGTTTTTT. Residues: CSASRTEKLFF. This sequence joins TRBV20-1 and TRBJ1-4; D uncertain. This CDR3 comprises 11 residues. V lost 3 bases, J lost 7 bases, and 6 bases lay in between. CDR1 and CDR2 from the germline V gene are DFQATT and SNEGSKA (reference sequence).

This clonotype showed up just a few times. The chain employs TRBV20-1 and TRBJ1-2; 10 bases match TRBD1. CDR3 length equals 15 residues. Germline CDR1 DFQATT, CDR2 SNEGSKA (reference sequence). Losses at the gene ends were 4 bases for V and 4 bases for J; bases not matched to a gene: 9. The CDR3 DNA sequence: TGCAGTGCTACAGTCCCGGGACAGGGGTTCTATGGCTACACCTTC. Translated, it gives CSATVPGQGFYGYTF.

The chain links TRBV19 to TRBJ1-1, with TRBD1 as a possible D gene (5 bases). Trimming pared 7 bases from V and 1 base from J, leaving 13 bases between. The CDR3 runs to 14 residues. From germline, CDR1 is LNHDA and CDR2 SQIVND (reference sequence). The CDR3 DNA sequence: TGTGCCAGTAACGGGGGACGGCAGAACACTGAAGCTTTCTTT. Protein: CASNGGRQNTEAFF.

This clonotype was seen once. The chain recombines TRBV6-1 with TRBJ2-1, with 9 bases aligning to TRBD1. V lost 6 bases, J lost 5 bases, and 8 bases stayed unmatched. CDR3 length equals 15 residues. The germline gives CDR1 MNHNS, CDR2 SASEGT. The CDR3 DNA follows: TGTGCCAGCAGCCCGAACAGGGGGCGGAACAATGAGCAGTTCTTC. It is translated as CASSPNRGRNNEQFF.

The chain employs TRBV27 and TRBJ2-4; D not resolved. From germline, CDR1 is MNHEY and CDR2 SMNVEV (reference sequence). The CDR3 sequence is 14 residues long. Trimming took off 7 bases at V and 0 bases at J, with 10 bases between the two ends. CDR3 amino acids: CASKVDLAKNIQYF. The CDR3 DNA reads TGTGCCAGCAAGGTGGACCTAGCCAAAAACATTCAGTACTTC.